This T cell receptor beta chain originates from a study of blood T cell repertoires in COVID-19. Study-level background: Researchers got acute and convalescent COVID-19 samples from the United States, Italy and Spain. The cDNA or gDNA used as material had been derived from T cells, B-cell-depleted T cells, or PBMCs.

The CDR3 length is 17 residues. Germline CDR1 reads SGHRS; CDR2 reads YFSETQ. V was clipped by 4 bases and J by 0 bases, with 14 bases between them. Per the authors' pipeline: Counts of nucleated cells, estimated from reference gene primer amplification, were obtained. Method: immunoSEQ multiplex PCR; TCRdb's copy keeps in-frame clones and lacks some. V, J and clone size are those of that table, while D and trimming were read from the DNA. The sample contains about 240,000 clones, around 89% of which appear only once. Residents of around 24 US areas, aged roughly 18 to 89 years, made up the participants.

Input material: PBMCs or T cells enriched from blood (not recorded which). The chain combines TRBV5-1 with TRBJ2-6; tentative D call: TRBD1 (5 bases). This sequence was found in a man aged 35 to 55 who had recovered from COVID-19. The CDR3 here is CASSRNTGFSGANVLTF. The CDR3 DNA is TGCGCCAGCAGCAGAAACACAGGTTTCTCTGGGGCCAACGTCCTGACTTTC.